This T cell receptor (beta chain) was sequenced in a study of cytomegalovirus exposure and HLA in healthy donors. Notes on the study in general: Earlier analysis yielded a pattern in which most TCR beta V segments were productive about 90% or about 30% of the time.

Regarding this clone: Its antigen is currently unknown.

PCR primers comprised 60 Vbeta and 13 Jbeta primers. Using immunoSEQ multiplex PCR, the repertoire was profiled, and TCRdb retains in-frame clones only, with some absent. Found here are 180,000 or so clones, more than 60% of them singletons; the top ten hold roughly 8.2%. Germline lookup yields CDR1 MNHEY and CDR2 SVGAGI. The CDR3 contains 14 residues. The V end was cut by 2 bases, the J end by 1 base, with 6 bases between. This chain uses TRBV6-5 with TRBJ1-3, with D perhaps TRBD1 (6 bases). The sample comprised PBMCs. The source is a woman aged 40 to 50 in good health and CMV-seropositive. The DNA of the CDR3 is TGTGCCAGCAGTTACAGGGGGTCTGGAAACACCATATATTTT. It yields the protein CASSYRGSGNTIYF.